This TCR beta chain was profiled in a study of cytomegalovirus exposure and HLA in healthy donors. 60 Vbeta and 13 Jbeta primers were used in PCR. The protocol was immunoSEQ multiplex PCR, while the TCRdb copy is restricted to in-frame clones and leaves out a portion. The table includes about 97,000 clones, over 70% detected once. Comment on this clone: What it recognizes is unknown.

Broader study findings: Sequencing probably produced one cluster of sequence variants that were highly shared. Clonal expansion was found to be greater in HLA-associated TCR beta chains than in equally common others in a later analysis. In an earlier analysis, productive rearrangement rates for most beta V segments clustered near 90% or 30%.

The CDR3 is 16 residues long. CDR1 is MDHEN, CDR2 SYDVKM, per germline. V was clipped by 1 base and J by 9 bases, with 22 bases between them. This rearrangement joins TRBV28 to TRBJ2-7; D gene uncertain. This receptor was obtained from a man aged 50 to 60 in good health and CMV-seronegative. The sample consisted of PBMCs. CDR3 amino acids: CASSLYGGPNRAAQYF. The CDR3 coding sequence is TGTGCCAGCAGTTTATATGGTGGGCCAAACCGAGCCGCGCAGTACTTC.